A single sample gave rise to the 2 T cell receptor beta chains below, sequenced in a study of a mutant IDH1 vaccine in newly diagnosed glioma. Profiling relied on immunoSEQ multiplex PCR, and the TCRdb table lists in-frame clones only, not all of them. The data contain about 51,000 clones, about 80% of them singletons. The time point denotes: baseline, week 1 (first vaccination visit). Treatment meaning: pre-vaccination baseline after standard-of-care therapy. This specimen consisted of PBMCs, obtained from a glioma patient treated with radiotherapy, temozolomide or both. The receptors stem from a woman aged 40 to 50 with glioma.

The V and J genes are TRBV6-9 and TRBJ1-1; 8 positions match TRBD1. CDR3 length: 14 amino acids. The trim removed 3 bases at V and 4 bases at J, leaving 4 bases unmatched. The germline V gene has CDR1 MNHGY and CDR2 SVAAGI. The CDR3 bases are TGTGCCAGCAGTTACGTGGGACAGGTCACTGAAGCTTTCTTT. As protein: CASSYVGQVTEAFF.

This clone was counted a few times. The chain links TRBV15 to TRBJ1-5, with unresolved D. Trimming took off 0 bases at V and 0 bases at J, with 9 bases between the two ends. CDR1 is LNHNV and CDR2 is YYDKDF in the germline V gene (reference sequence). This CDR3 has 16 amino acids. This CDR3 reads CATSRDVSNSNQPQHF. DNA of the CDR3: TGTGCCACCAGCAGAGATGTCAGCAATAGCAATCAGCCCCAGCATTTT.